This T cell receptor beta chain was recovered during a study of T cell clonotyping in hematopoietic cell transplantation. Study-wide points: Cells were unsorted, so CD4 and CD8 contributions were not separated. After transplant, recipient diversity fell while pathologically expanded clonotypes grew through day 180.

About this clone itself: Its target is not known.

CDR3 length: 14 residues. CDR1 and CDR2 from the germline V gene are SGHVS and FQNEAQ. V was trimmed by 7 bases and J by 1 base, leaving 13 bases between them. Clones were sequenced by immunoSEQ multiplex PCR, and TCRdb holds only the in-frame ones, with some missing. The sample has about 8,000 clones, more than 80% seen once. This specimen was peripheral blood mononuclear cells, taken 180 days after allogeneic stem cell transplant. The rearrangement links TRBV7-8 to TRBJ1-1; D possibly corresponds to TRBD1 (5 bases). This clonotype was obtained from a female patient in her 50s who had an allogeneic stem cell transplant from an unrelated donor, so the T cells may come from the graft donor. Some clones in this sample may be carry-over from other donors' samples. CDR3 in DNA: TGTGCCAGCAACCCAACGGGGGGGAACACTGAAGCTTTCTTT. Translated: CASNPTGGNTEAFF.